The 21 T cell receptor beta chains below come from one sample, sequenced in a study of blood T cell repertoires in COVID-19. Method: immunoSEQ multiplex PCR; TCRdb's copy keeps in-frame clones and lacks some. Of around 140,000 clones detected, 77% appear once; the ten largest clones hold around 9.5%. Sample: peripheral blood. The origin of the receptors is a woman in her 50s with active or convalescent COVID-19.

V is TRBV27 and J is TRBJ1-6; possible D gene TRBD1, 6 bases. Trimming stripped 10 bases from V and 5 bases from J, with 18 bases between. CDR1 is MNHEY, CDR2 SMNVEV, per germline (reference sequence). The CDR3 consists of 15 residues. CDR3 sequence: CATPGGGADNSPLHF. CDR3 sequence (DNA): TGTGCCACCCCCGGGGGGGGCGCAGATAATTCACCCCTCCACTTT.

The chain is built from TRBV6-6 and TRBJ1-1; D is possibly TRBD1 (5 bases). The CDR3 runs to 15 residues. Germline CDR1 and CDR2: MNHNY and SVGAGI (reference sequence). With 6 bases removed from V and 0 bases from J, the gap between germline ends came to 14 bases. The CDR3 region is CASRPQGWMNTEAFF. The CDR3 nucleotides are TGTGCCAGCAGGCCCCAGGGTTGGATGAACACTGAAGCTTTCTTT.

The sample holds one count of this clone. V gene TRBV30 combines with J gene TRBJ1-3, with D possibly matching TRBD1 (5 bases). This CDR3 has 16 residues. Germline V lookup: CDR1 GTSNPN, CDR2 SVGIG (reference sequence). V was shortened by 3 bases and J by 2 bases, with 17 bases between the two germline ends. CDR3 region: CAWRFKGLLTGNTIYF. CDR3 coding DNA: TGTGCCTGGAGGTTCAAGGGACTTTTAACTGGAAACACCATATATTTT.

In the case of this clone: The germline gene is not matched at one end of the junction; a read error may be the cause. The V gene is TRBV10-3, the J gene TRBJ1-1; TRBD1 aligns across 8 bases. The CDR3 spans 14 residues. CDR1 is ENHRY and CDR2 is SYGVKD in the germline V gene. In DNA form, the CDR3 reads TGTGCCATCACTGAGACAGGGGACGGCACTGAAGCTTTCTTT. Protein: CAITETGDGTEAFF.

This sequence joins TRBV30 and TRBJ1-5; 7 bases fit TRBD1. The length of the CDR3 is 14 residues. The germline CDR1 and CDR2 sequences are GTSNPN and SVGIG (reference sequence). With V trimmed by 1 base and J by 7 bases, 7 bases remained unmatched. The CDR3 nucleotides are TGTGCCTGGAGTGAGACACAGGGGCGCCAGCCCCAGCATTTT. Translation gives CAWSETQGRQPQHF.

In this sample, this clone turned up a few times. The J gene is TRBJ1-2, the V gene TRBV18; 7 nucleotides align to TRBD1. Germline V gene lookup returns CDR1 KGHSH and CDR2 LQKENI. J lost 0 bases, V lost 6 bases, and 7 bases had no gene match. The CDR3 is 15 residues long. Written as DNA, the CDR3 is TGTGCCAGCTCTCTACGGGACAGACCTAACTATGGCTACACCTTC. Residues: CASSLRDRPNYGYTF.

The chain combines TRBV6-5 with TRBJ1-2; TRBD1 aligns across 8 bases. The ends lost 5 bases at V and 5 bases at J; junction bases unmatched: 4. From germline, CDR1 is MNHEY and CDR2 SVGAGI. CDR3 length: 13 amino acids. CDR3 sequence: CASSPRTGYGYTF. The DNA for the CDR3 is TGTGCCAGCAGTCCACGGACAGGGTATGGCTACACCTTC.

The table lists this clone with a few counts. The genes are TRBV4-3 and TRBJ2-3; D possibly corresponds to TRBD2 (6 bases). The CDR3 sequence is 16 residues long. Between the trimmed V and J ends, which lost 0 bases and 0 bases, there was a span of 10 bases. Germline loops: CDR1 LGHNA, CDR2 YSLEER. CDR3 sequence reads: CASSQDYSGSTDTQYF. The CDR3 DNA follows: TGCGCCAGCAGCCAAGACTATAGCGGTAGCACAGATACGCAGTATTTT.

The chain employs TRBV4-2 and TRBJ2-7; D is perhaps TRBD2 (6 bases). Germline CDR1 LGHNA, CDR2 YNFKEQ. CDR3 length equals 16 residues. Trimming stripped 2 bases from V and 2 bases from J, with 16 bases between. The CDR3 reads CASSQRDSGGPYEQYF. The CDR3 DNA is TGTGCCAGCAGCCAAAGGGACTCCGGAGGGCCCTACGAGCAGTACTTC.

The chain employs TRBV6-4 and TRBJ2-5; 8 nucleotides align to TRBD2. CDR1 and CDR2 (germline): MRHNA, SNTAGT. The trim removed 0 bases at V and 4 bases at J, leaving 10 bases unmatched. This CDR3 has 17 amino acids. In DNA form, the CDR3 reads TGTGCCAGCAGTGACTCGGGACTAGTGGGGGGTTCAGAGACCCAGTACTTC. This gives the protein CASSDSGLVGGSETQYF.

J is TRBJ2-7 and V is TRBV3-1 (or the pseudogene TRBV3-2); 9 positions agree with TRBD1. V lost 2 bases and J lost 3; bases outside the gene matches: 2. Germline CDR1 LGHDT, CDR2 YNNKEL (reference sequence). CDR3 length equals 14 residues. CDR3 residues: CASSQKTGGYEQYF. In nucleotides, the CDR3 is TGTGCCAGCAGCCAAAAGACAGGGGGCTACGAGCAGTACTTC.

The chain couples TRBV28 to TRBJ1-5, with TRBD1 matching over 12 bases. V shed 9 bases, J shed 5 bases, and the junction held 11 bases outside the gene matches. The CDR3 is 16 amino acids. Germline loops: CDR1 MDHEN, CDR2 SYDVKM. CDR3 in DNA: TGTGCCAGTACCTCTCCGGGACAGGGGGCTTATCAGCCCCAGCATTTT. As protein: CASTSPGQGAYQPQHF.

In regard to this clone: A read error may account for a junction end that differs from germline. This chain joins TRBV7-7 and TRBJ2-3, with TRBD2 as a possible D gene (5 bases). CDR3 length: 13 residues. Germline V gene lookup returns CDR1 SSHAT and CDR2 FNYEAQ (reference sequence). The CDR3 is CASSPEGADTQYF. CDR3 DNA: TGTGCTAGCAGCCCCGAGGGCGCAGATACGCAGTATTTT.

With regard to this clone: A junction boundary mismatches the germline segment, possibly from a read error. The chain recombines TRBV7-6 with TRBJ1-2, with D maybe TRBD1 (6 bases). Germline CDR1 SGHVS, CDR2 FNYEAQ. The CDR3 sequence is 9 residues long. The chain's CDR3 is CASSPQGPF. The CDR3 DNA follows: TGTGCCAGCAGCCCACAGGGCCCCTTC.

This clone was seen a handful of times. The V gene is TRBV19, the J gene TRBJ1-1; tentative D call: TRBD1 (6 bases). The length of the CDR3 is 13 residues. Germline CDR1 LNHDA, CDR2 SQIVND (reference sequence). V was trimmed by 6 bases and J by 4 bases, leaving 12 bases between them. CDR3 residues: CASRTPGATEAFF. The CDR3 nucleotides read TGTGCCAGTAGAACCCCAGGGGCCACTGAAGCTTTCTTT.

The CDR3 DNA reads TGTGCCAGCAGCCGGGGACTAGGTCTAGAGACCCAGTACTTC. Its translation is CASSRGLGLETQYF. This chain links TRBV3-1 (or the pseudogene TRBV3-2) with TRBJ2-5; 8 nucleotides line up with TRBD2. The CDR3 sequence is 14 residues long. CDR1 is LGHDT, CDR2 YNNKEL, per germline (reference sequence). The J segment lost 4 bases and the V segment lost 4 bases, leaving 5 bases of the junction unmatched.

The J gene is TRBJ1-5, the V gene TRBV7-6; D unclear. This CDR3 contains 12 residues. The germline V and J ends were trimmed by 2 bases and 3 bases, with 2 bases remaining between them. CDR1 and CDR2 (germline): SGHVS, FNYEAQ. The CDR3 spells CASSLYNQPQHF. The CDR3 DNA reads TGTGCCAGCAGCTTATACAATCAGCCCCAGCATTTT.

This clone was picked up a small number of times. V gene TRBV30 combines with J gene TRBJ1-2; the D is unclear. Trimming left V 2 bases short and J 8 bases short, with 12 bases between. Germline CDR1 and CDR2: GTSNPN and SVGIG (reference sequence). The CDR3 sequence is 12 residues long. The CDR3 region is CAWSPGVRGYTF. Here the CDR3 DNA reads TGTGCCTGGAGTCCCGGTGTAAGAGGCTACACCTTC.

This clone was found many times. V usage is TRBV28 and J usage is TRBJ2-7; TRBD2 might be the D (5 bases). V lost 7 bases and J 3 bases, leaving 13 bases between the germline ends. This CDR3 has 13 residues. CDR1 MDHEN and CDR2 SYDVKM come from the germline V gene. The CDR3 DNA is TGTGCCAGCACCCCGGACTCCGGCTACGAGCAGTACTTC. Encoded protein: CASTPDSGYEQYF.

V gene TRBV7-9 combines with J gene TRBJ2-1, with D possibly TRBD1 on 6 matching bases. Germline CDR1 and CDR2: SEHNR and FQNEAQ (reference sequence). The CDR3 covers 15 residues. V shed 1 base and J shed 7 bases, with 14 bases lying between them. The CDR3 sequence: CASSLGVGGRNEQFF. For the CDR3, the DNA is TGTGCCAGCAGCTTAGGAGTTGGGGGCCGGAATGAGCAGTTCTTC.

The V call is TRBV5-6, the J call TRBJ1-1; D might be TRBD1 (5 bases). CDR3 length: 16 amino acids. The V gene lost 2 bases and the J gene lost 0 bases, with 14 bases spanning the gap. Germline loops: CDR1 SGHDT, CDR2 YYEEEE. This CDR3 reads CASSFRAGAMNTEAFF. CDR3 bases: TGTGCCAGCAGCTTCAGGGCAGGAGCCATGAACACTGAAGCTTTCTTT.